A single TCR beta chain is shown here with its context. No antigen is known for it. Assay used: immunoSEQ multiplex PCR; TCRdb lists only in-frame clones, some missing. Of tens of thousands of clones in the sample, about 80% were seen once. The data derive from a study of radiotherapy plus CTLA-4 blockade in lung cancer. This CDR3 has 15 residues. With 5 bases clipped from V and 2 bases from J, the junction kept 7 bases outside the gene matches. Per germline, CDR1 MNHNS and CDR2 SASEGT. Study-wide results and caveats: Subsequent to radiotherapy plus ipilimumab, tumor-derived TCR clones underwent expansion in blood.

This material consisted of peripheral blood, taken from a patient treated with radiotherapy plus ipilimumab. This TCR derives from a human donor with non-small cell lung cancer who had stable disease on radiotherapy plus ipilimumab. V and J are TRBV6-1 and TRBJ2-7, with 9 bases lining up with TRBD2. The CDR3 loop reads CASSWASGETYEQYF. CDR3 coding DNA: TGTGCCAGCAGTTGGGCTAGCGGGGAAACCTACGAGCAGTACTTC.